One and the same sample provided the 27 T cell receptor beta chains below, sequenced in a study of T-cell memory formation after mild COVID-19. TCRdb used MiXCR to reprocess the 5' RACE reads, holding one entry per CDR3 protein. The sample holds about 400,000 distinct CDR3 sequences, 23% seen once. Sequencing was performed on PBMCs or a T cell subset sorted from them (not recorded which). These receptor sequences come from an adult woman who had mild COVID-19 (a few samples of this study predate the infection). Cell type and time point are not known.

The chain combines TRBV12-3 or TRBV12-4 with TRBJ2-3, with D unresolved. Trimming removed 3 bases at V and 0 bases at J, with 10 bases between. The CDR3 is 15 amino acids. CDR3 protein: CASSFGGTSTDTQYF. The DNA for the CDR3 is TGTGCCAGCAGTTTTGGCGGAACTAGCACAGATACGCAGTATTTT.

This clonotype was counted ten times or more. The CDR3 nucleotides are TGTGCCAGCAGTGGATGGTCCTACGAGCAGTACTTC. Protein: CASSGWSYEQYF. J is TRBJ2-7 and V is TRBV2, with no clear D. CDR1 and CDR2 (germline): SNHLY, FYNNEI. V gave up 4 bases and J gave up 1 base, with 5 bases separating them. The length of the CDR3 is 12 residues.

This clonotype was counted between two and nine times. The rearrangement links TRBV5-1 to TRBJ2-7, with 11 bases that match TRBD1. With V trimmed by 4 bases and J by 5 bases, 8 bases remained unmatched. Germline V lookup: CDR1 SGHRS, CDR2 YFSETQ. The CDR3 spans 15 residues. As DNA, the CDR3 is TGCGCCAGCAGCAAGATGGGACAGGGGGTACACGAGCAGTACTTC. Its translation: CASSKMGQGVHEQYF. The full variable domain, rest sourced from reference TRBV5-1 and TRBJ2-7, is KAGVTQTPRYLIKTRGQQVTLSCSPISGHRSVSWYQQTPGQGLQFLFEYFSETQRNKGNFPGRFSGRQFSNSRSEMNVSTLELGDSALYLCASSKMGQGVHEQYFGPGTRLTVT.

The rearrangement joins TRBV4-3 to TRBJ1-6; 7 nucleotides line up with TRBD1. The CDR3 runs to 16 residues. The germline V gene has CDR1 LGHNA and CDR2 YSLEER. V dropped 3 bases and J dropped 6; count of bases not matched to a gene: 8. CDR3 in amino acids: CASSQATGAGNSPLHF. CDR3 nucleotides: TGCGCCAGCAGCCAGGCCACAGGGGCTGGTAATTCACCCCTCCACTTT.

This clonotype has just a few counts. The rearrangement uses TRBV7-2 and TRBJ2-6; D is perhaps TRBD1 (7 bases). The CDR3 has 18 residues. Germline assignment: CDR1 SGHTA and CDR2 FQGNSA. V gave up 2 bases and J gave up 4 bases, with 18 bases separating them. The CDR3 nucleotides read TGTGCCAGCAGCTTATGGGTACAGGGGACTTACGGGGCCAACGTCCTGACTTTC. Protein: CASSLWVQGTYGANVLTF.

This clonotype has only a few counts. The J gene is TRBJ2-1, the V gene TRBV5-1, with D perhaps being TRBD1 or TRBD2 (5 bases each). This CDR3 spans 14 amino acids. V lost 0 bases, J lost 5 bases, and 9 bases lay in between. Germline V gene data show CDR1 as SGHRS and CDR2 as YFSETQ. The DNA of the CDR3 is TGCGCCAGCAGCTTGGGGGGGTCCAACAATGAGCAGTTCTTC. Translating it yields CASSLGGSNNEQFF.

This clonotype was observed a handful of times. The CDR3 region has the DNA TGCGCCAGCAGCTTGGAGCCCAGGGTAAATAGCAATCAGCCCCAGCATTTT. It yields the protein CASSLEPRVNSNQPQHF. The rearrangement joins TRBV5-1 to TRBJ1-5; a possible D gene is TRBD1 (5 bases). Trimming stripped 0 bases from V and 0 bases from J, with 13 bases between. Germline CDR1 and CDR2: SGHRS and YFSETQ. The CDR3 loop spans 17 amino acids.

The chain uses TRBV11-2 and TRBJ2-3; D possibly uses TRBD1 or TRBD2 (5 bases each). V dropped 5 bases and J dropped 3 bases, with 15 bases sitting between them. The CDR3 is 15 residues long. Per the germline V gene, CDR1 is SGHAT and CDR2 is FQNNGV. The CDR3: CASSPSGTQTDTQYF. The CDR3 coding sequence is TGTGCCAGCAGCCCCTCCGGGACGCAGACAGATACGCAGTATTTT.

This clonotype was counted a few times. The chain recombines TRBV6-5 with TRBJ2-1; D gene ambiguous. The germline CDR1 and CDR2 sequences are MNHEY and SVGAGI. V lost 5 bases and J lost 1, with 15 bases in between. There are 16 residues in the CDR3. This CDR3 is CASSTLEDPSYNEQFF. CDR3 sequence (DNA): TGTGCCAGCAGTACCCTCGAGGATCCATCCTACAATGAGCAGTTCTTC.

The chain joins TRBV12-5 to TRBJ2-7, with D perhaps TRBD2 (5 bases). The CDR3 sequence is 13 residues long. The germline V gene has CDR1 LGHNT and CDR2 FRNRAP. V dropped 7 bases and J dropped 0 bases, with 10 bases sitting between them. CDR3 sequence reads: CASEGEDSYEQYF. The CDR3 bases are TGTGCTAGTGAGGGAGAAGACTCCTACGAGCAGTACTTC.

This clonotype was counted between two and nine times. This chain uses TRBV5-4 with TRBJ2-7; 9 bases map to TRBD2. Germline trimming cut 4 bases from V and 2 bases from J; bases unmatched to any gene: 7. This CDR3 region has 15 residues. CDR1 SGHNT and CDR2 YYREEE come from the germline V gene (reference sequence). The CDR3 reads CASSPGTSRAYEQYF. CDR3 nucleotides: TGTGCCAGCAGCCCCGGGACTAGCAGAGCCTACGAGCAGTACTTC. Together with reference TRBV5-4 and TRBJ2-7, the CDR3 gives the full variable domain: ETGVTQSPTHLIKTRGQQVTLRCSSQSGHNTVSWYQQALGQGPQFIFQYYREEENGRGNFPPRFSGLQFPNYSSELNVNALELDDSALYLCASSPGTSRAYEQYFGPGTRLTVT.

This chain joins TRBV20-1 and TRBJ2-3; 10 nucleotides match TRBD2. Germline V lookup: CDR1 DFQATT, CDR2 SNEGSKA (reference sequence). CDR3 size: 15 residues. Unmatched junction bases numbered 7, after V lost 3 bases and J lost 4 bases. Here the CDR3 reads CSASEAGGVADTQYF. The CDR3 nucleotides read TGCAGTGCTAGTGAAGCGGGAGGGGTCGCAGATACGCAGTATTTT.

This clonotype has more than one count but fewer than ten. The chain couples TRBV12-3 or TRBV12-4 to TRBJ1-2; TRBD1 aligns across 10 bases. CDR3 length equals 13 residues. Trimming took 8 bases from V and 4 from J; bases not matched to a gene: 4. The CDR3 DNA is TGTGCCAGCGGGACAGGGGCGTTCTATGGCTACACCTTC. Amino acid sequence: CASGTGAFYGYTF.

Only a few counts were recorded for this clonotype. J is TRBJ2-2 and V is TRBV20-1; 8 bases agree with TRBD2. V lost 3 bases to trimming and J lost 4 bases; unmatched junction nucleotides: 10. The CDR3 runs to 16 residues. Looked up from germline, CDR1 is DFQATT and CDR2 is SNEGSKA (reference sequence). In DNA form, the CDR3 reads TGCAGTGCTAGCCTCCCGGGGGGGGGTTCCACCGGGGAGCTGTTTTTT. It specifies CSASLPGGGSTGELFF.

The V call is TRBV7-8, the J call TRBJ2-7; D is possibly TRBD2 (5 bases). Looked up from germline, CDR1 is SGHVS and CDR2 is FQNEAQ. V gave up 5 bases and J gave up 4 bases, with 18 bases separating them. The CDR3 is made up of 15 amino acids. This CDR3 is CASSLEGGRIYEQYF. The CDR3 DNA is TGTGCCAGCAGCCTCGAGGGTGGGCGGATATACGAGCAGTACTTC.

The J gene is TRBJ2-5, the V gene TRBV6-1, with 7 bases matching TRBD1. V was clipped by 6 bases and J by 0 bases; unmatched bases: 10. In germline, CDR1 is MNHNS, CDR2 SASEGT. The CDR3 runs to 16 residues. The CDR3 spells CASSAGTVSYQETQYF. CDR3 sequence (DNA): TGTGCCAGCAGCGCCGGGACAGTTTCGTACCAAGAGACCCAGTACTTC.

The CDR3 DNA follows: TGCGCCAGCAGGGGACTAGCGGGGGGTAACTACAATGAGCAGTTCTTC. Protein: CASRGLAGGNYNEQFF. The chain is built from TRBV5-1 and TRBJ2-1; the match to TRBD2 covers 15 bases. The germline V gene has CDR1 SGHRS and CDR2 YFSETQ. V lost 5 bases and J lost 3; bases outside the gene matches: 3. CDR3 size: 16 residues.

CDR3 sequence (DNA): TGTGCCAGCAGTGAAGGCAGCGGGGCAGATACGCAGTATTTT. Its protein is CASSEGSGADTQYF. The chain links TRBV2 to TRBJ2-3, with 7 bases matching TRBD2. CDR1 SNHLY and CDR2 FYNNEI come from the germline V gene. The CDR3 spans 14 residues. V lost 1 base and J lost 4; bases outside the gene matches: 2.

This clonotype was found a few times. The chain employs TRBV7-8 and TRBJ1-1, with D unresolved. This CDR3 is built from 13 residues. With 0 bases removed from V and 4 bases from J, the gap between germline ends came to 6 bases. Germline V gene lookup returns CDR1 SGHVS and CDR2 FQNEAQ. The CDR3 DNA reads TGTGCCAGCAGCTTAGCATTCCGCACTGAAGCTTTCTTT. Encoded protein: CASSLAFRTEAFF.

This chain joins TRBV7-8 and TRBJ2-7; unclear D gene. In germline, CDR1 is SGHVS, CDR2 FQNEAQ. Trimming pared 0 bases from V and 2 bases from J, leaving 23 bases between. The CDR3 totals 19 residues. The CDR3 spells CASSLAAQPPWGSTYEQYF. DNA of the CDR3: TGTGCCAGCAGCTTAGCGGCCCAGCCCCCGTGGGGTTCAACCTACGAGCAGTACTTC.

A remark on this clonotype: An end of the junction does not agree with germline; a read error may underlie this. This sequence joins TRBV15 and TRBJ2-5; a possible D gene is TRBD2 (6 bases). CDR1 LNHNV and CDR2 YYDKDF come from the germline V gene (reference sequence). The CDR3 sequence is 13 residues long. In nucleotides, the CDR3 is TGTGCCACCAGCAGAGGGACGGGGGACTGGTGGGACTTC. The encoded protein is CATSRGTGDWWDF.

CDR3: CASSLYRGVDKNIQYF. Written as DNA, the CDR3 is TGTGCCAGCAGCTTGTACAGGGGAGTAGACAAAAACATTCAGTACTTC. The V and J genes are TRBV5-5 and TRBJ2-4; TRBD1 aligns across 7 bases. With 1 base clipped from V and 3 bases from J, the junction kept 7 bases outside the gene matches. The CDR3 extends over 16 amino acids. Germline V gives CDR1 SGHKS, CDR2 YYEKEE (reference sequence).

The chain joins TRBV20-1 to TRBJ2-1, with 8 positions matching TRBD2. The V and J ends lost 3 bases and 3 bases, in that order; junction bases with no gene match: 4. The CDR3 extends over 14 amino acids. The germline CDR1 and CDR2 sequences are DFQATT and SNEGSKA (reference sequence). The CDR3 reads CSASNGRGYNEQFF. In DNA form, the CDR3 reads TGCAGTGCTAGTAACGGGAGGGGCTACAATGAGCAGTTCTTC.

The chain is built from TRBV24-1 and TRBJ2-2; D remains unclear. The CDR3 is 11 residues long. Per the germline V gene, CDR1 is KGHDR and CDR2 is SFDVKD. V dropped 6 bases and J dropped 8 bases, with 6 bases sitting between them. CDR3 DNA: TGTGCCACCAGTTTGATGGGGGAGCTGTTTTTT. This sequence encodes CATSLMGELFF.

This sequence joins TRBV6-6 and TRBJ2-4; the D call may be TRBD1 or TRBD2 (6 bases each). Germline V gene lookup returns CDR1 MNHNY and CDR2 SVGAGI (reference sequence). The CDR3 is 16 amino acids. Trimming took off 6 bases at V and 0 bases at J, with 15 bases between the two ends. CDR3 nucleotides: TGTGCCAGCAGCGTCGGAGGGGGAGTAGCCAAAAACATTCAGTACTTC. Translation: CASSVGGGVAKNIQYF.

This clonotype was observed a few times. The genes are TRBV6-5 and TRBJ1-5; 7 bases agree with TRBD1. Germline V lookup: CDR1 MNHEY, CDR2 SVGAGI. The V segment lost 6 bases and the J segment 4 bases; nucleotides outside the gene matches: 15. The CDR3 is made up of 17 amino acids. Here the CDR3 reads CASSMLFTGVRNQPQHF. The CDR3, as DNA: TGTGCCAGCAGCATGCTCTTTACAGGGGTCAGGAATCAGCCCCAGCATTTT.

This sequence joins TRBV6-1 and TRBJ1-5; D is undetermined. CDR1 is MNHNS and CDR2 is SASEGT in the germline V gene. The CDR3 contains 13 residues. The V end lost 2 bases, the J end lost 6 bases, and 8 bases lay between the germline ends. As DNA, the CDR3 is TGTGCCAGCAGTGAATCACAATTTCAGCCCCAGCATTTT. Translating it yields CASSESQFQPQHF.